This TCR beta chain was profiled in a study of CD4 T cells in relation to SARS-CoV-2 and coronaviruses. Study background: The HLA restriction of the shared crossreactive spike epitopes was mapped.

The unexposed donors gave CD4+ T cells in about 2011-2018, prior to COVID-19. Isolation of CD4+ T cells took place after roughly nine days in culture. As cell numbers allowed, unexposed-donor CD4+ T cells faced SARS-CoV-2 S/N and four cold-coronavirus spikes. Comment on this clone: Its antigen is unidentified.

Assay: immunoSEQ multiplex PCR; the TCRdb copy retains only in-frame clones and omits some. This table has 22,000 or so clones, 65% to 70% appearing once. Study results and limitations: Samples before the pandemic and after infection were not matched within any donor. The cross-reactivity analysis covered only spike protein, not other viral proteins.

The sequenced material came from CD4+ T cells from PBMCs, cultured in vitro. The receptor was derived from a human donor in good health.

The CDR3 loop reads CASSPGRETQYF. DNA of the CDR3: TGTGCCAGCAGTCCAGGTCGGGAGACCCAGTACTTC. V is TRBV12-3 or TRBV12-4 and J is TRBJ2-5; no firm D call. V shed 5 bases and J shed 5 bases, with 9 bases lying between them. This CDR3 contains 12 residues.